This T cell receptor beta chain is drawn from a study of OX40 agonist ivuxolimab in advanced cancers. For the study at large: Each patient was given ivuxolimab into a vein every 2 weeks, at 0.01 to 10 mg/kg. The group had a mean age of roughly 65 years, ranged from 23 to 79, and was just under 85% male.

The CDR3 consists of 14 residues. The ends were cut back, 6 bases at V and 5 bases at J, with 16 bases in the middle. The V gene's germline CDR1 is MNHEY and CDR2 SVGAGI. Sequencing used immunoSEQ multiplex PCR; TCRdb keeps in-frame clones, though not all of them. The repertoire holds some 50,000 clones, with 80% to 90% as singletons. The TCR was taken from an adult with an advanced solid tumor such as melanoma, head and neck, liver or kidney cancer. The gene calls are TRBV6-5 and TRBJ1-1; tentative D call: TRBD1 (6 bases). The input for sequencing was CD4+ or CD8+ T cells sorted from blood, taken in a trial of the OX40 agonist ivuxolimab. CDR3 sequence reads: CASSPRGGRTEAFF. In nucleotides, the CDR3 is TGTGCCAGCAGCCCAAGGGGGGGACGGACTGAAGCTTTCTTT.